Each of the 29 T cell receptor beta chains below was sequenced from the same sample in a study of blood T cell repertoires in COVID-19. Generated by immunoSEQ multiplex PCR, the TCRdb table keeps only in-frame clones and is missing some. The sample shows about 130,000 clones, 75% to 90% of them seen only once. The specimen was peripheral blood. The receptors originated from a woman aged 45-65 years who had recovered from COVID-19.

The gene calls are TRBV4-2 and TRBJ2-2; 11 bases are a match to TRBD1. CDR1 and CDR2 from the germline V gene are LGHNA and YNFKEQ. J gave up 4 bases and V 0 bases, and 7 bases lay outside the gene matches. This CDR3 region has 18 residues. CDR3 nucleotide sequence: TGTGCCAGCAGCCAAGATGGACAGGGGGCGTATGGCACCGGGGAGCTGTTTTTT. It codes for CASSQDGQGAYGTGELFF.

This chain joins TRBV18 and TRBJ2-1; TRBD2 matches at 11 bases. Germline V CDR1 and CDR2: KGHSH, LQKENI. The length of the CDR3 is 16 residues. Germline trimming cut 3 bases from V and 5 bases from J; bases unmatched to any gene: 6. The CDR3 protein is CASSPVAGGPDNEQFF. CDR3 nucleotide sequence: TGTGCCAGCTCACCTGTAGCGGGAGGGCCTGACAATGAGCAGTTCTTC.

The rearrangement joins TRBV4-1 to TRBJ1-1; D is possibly TRBD1 (6 bases). Germline V CDR1 and CDR2: MGHRA, YSYEKL. V shed 6 bases and J shed 6 bases, with 14 bases lying between them. There are 13 residues in the CDR3. The CDR3 reads CASRKTGGAEAFF. In nucleotides, the CDR3 is TGCGCCAGCAGAAAGACAGGTGGGGCTGAAGCTTTCTTT.

This chain joins TRBV25-1 and TRBJ1-6; a weak D match, TRBD1 (5 bases). The CDR3 consists of 13 residues. V was clipped by 3 bases and J by 9 bases, with 9 bases between them. CDR1 and CDR2 (germline): MGHDK, SYGVNS. CDR3: CASSELQGSPLHF. DNA for the CDR3: TGTGCCAGCAGTGAGTTGCAGGGTTCACCCCTCCACTTT.

This clone showed up just a few times. V gene TRBV2 combines with J gene TRBJ1-4; D unclear. The V gene lost 2 bases and the J gene lost 0 bases, with 7 bases spanning the gap. Germline CDR1 SNHLY, CDR2 FYNNEI. This CDR3 has 15 amino acids. The CDR3 protein is CASSEISATNEKLFF. The CDR3 nucleotides read TGTGCCAGCAGTGAAATCTCAGCAACTAATGAAAAACTGTTTTTT.

The gene calls are TRBV18 and TRBJ2-3; 9 nucleotides match TRBD2. This CDR3 spans 16 amino acids. V trimming: 4 bases; J trimming: 1 base; junction bases outside the gene matches: 6. CDR1 is KGHSH and CDR2 is LQKENI in the germline V gene. CDR3: CASSREIAGGTDTQYF. Written as DNA, the CDR3 is TGTGCCAGCTCACGAGAAATAGCGGGAGGCACAGATACGCAGTATTTT.

This clone came up many times. This chain joins TRBV6-1 and TRBJ1-2; 11 positions match TRBD1. The CDR3 has 16 residues. The V and J ends lost 4 bases and 4 bases, in that order; junction bases with no gene match: 8. CDR1 and CDR2 (germline): MNHNS, SASEGT. CDR3 nucleotides: TGTGCCAGCAGTGTAGGTCCCGGGACAGGGGGCTATGGCTACACCTTC. Amino acids: CASSVGPGTGGYGYTF.

This chain connects TRBV5-1 to TRBJ1-2, with 9 bases fitting TRBD1. The J segment lost 3 bases and the V segment lost 0 bases, leaving 3 bases of the junction unmatched. The germline CDR1 and CDR2 sequences are SGHRS and YFSETQ. CDR3 length: 15 amino acids. The CDR3 loop is CASSLAGTGYYGYTF. The CDR3 nucleotides read TGCGCCAGCAGCTTGGCCGGGACAGGGTACTATGGCTACACCTTC.

The CDR3 DNA sequence: TGTGCCAGCAGTAAGGGGGTTTCCTACGAGCAGTACTTC. Residues: CASSKGVSYEQYF. The chain uses TRBV6-2 or TRBV6-3 and TRBJ2-7; D may be TRBD1 (6 bases). Trimming took 5 bases from V and 1 from J, leaving 9 bases between them. Germline lookup yields CDR1 MNHEY and CDR2 SVGEGT. This CDR3 region has 13 residues.

This clone was seen a single time. The chain uses TRBV6-1 and TRBJ1-4; 7 bases align to TRBD1. CDR1 is MNHNS and CDR2 is SASEGT in the germline V gene. The trim removed 1 base at V and 4 bases at J, leaving 3 bases unmatched. This CDR3 has 15 amino acids. In nucleotides, the CDR3 is TGTGCCAGCAGTGAAGTGAGACAGGGTAATGAAAAACTGTTTTTT. Its protein is CASSEVRQGNEKLFF.

The chain carries TRBV18 and TRBJ2-2; tentative D call: TRBD2 (5 bases). Trimming removed 2 bases from V and 4 bases from J, with 11 bases in between. Germline assignment: CDR1 KGHSH and CDR2 LQKENI. This CDR3 region has 15 residues. CDR3 DNA: TGTGCCAGCTCACCAGGTGGCGGAGGCACCGGGGAGCTGTTTTTT. Protein product: CASSPGGGGTGELFF. The entire variable domain, with the rest obtained from reference TRBV18 and TRBJ2-2, is as follows: NAGVMQNPRHLVRRRGQEARLRCSPMKGHSHVYWYRQLPEEGLKFMVYLQKENIIDESGMPKERFSAEFPKEGPSILRIQQVVRGDSAAYFCASSPGGGGTGELFFGEGSRLTVL.

This chain uses TRBV4-1 with TRBJ1-2; perhaps TRBD1 as D (6 bases). The CDR3 is 17 residues long. Germline CDR1 is MGHRA and CDR2 is YSYEKL. Trimming took 5 bases from V and 3 from J, leaving 22 bases between them. DNA of the CDR3: TGCGCCAGCAGCGCAGTCCCACCAACAGGGTTACACTATGGCTACACCTTC. Its translation: CASSAVPPTGLHYGYTF.

CDR3 region: CASSIPGTGLYEQYF. In DNA, the CDR3 is TGTGCCAGCAGTATTCCCGGGACAGGCCTCTACGAGCAGTACTTC. The chain links TRBV6-2 or TRBV6-3 to TRBJ2-7, with 8 bases that match TRBD1. Looked up from germline, CDR1 is MNHEY and CDR2 is SVGEGT. There are 15 residues in the CDR3. Trimming cost V 5 bases and J 3 bases; bases outside gene matches: 9.

The chain couples TRBV6-5 to TRBJ2-5, with 7 nucleotides matching TRBD2. From germline, CDR1 is MNHEY and CDR2 SVGAGI. Unmatched junction bases numbered 6, after V lost 4 bases and J lost 7 bases. The CDR3 spans 13 residues. This chain's CDR3 is CASSSGGGGTQYF. In DNA form, the CDR3 reads TGTGCCAGCAGTTCTGGGGGGGGTGGGACCCAGTACTTC.

CDR3: CASSFGGTSSYEQYF. The CDR3 nucleotides are TGTGCCAGCAGCTTCGGGGGGACGAGCTCCTACGAGCAGTACTTC. V usage is TRBV5-4 and J usage is TRBJ2-7; 7 nucleotides line up with TRBD2. The J segment lost 0 bases and the V segment lost 2 bases, leaving 5 bases of the junction unmatched. The CDR3 has 15 amino acids. The germline V gene has CDR1 SGHNT and CDR2 YYREEE (reference sequence). The variable domain in full, with the rest retrieved from reference TRBV5-4 and TRBJ2-7, is ETGVTQSPTHLIKTRGQQVTLRCSSQSGHNTVSWYQQALGQGPQFIFQYYREEENGRGNFPPRFSGLQFPNYSSELNVNALELDDSALYLCASSFGGTSSYEQYFGPGTRLTVT.

The chain combines TRBV7-9 with TRBJ2-5, with a tentative D call TRBD2 (7 bases). The CDR3 has 14 residues. Germline V gene data show CDR1 as SEHNR and CDR2 as FQNEAQ (reference sequence). V lost 3 bases, J lost 5 bases, and 13 bases lay in between. The CDR3 reads CASSFSTGGETQYF. CDR3 nucleotide sequence: TGTGCCAGCAGCTTCTCTACGGGGGGCGAGACCCAGTACTTC.

This chain uses TRBV7-6 with TRBJ2-1, with D possibly TRBD2 on 7 matching bases. The CDR3 covers 15 residues. V lost 0 bases, J lost 8 bases, and 14 bases lay in between. Per the germline V gene, CDR1 is SGHVS and CDR2 is FNYEAQ. CDR3 amino acids: CASSLAGGPFDEQFF. For the CDR3, the DNA is TGTGCCAGCAGCTTAGCGGGGGGGCCCTTCGATGAGCAGTTCTTC.

The J gene is TRBJ2-7, the V gene TRBV21-1; TRBD1, as called in the table, went unchecked against the DNA. TRBV21-1 is reported as a pseudogene. The CDR3 is 15 residues long. CDR3 residues: CASSKCLNNSYEQYF. CDR3 coding DNA: TGTGCCAGCAGCAAATGTTTAAACAACTCCTACGAGCAGTACTTC.

V and J are TRBV2 and TRBJ2-5; unclear D gene. Germline V lookup: CDR1 SNHLY, CDR2 FYNNEI. The CDR3 runs to 15 residues. With 6 bases removed from V and 4 bases from J, the gap between germline ends came to 18 bases. The chain's CDR3 is CASRTLRGKGETQYF. Here the CDR3 DNA reads TGTGCCAGCAGAACCTTAAGAGGCAAAGGAGAGACCCAGTACTTC.

This chain uses TRBV29-1 with TRBJ2-1; D is perhaps TRBD2 (6 bases). The CDR3 spans 18 residues. The germline V and J ends were trimmed by 6 bases and 5 bases, with 29 bases remaining between them. Per the germline V gene, CDR1 is SQVTM and CDR2 is ANQGSEA. The CDR3 reads CSVPGGVRSLGRDNEQFF. CDR3 sequence (DNA): TGCAGCGTCCCTGGCGGGGTCCGCTCATTGGGAAGAGACAATGAGCAGTTCTTC.

In the case of this clone: Other DNA variants within this sample encode the same CDR3. The CDR3 coding sequence is TGTGCCTGGAGTGTACAGGGGGGCCAGCCCCAGCATTTT. This codes for CAWSVQGGQPQHF. The V gene is TRBV30, the J gene TRBJ1-5, with 8 bases identical to TRBD1. Germline V lookup: CDR1 GTSNPN, CDR2 SVGIG (reference sequence). This CDR3 has 13 amino acids. The trim removed 0 bases at V and 7 bases at J, leaving 2 bases unmatched. Supplemented by reference TRBV30 and TRBJ1-5, the full variable domain reads SQTIHQWPATLVQPVGSPLSLECTVEGTSNPNLYWYRQAAGRGLQLLFYSVGIGQISSEVPQNLSASRPQDRQFILSSKKLLLSDSGFYLCAWSVQGGQPQHFGDGTRLSIL.

The rearrangement links TRBV6-5 to TRBJ2-7; 9 bases line up with TRBD1. Germline assignment: CDR1 MNHEY and CDR2 SVGAGI. CDR3 size: 15 residues. V shed 2 bases, J shed 3 bases, and the junction held 5 bases outside the gene matches. The CDR3: CASSYMGQGVYEQYF. In nucleotides, the CDR3 is TGTGCCAGCAGTTACATGGGACAGGGTGTCTACGAGCAGTACTTC.

This clone was seen a single time. The chain joins TRBV7-9 to TRBJ2-1; 11 bases agree with TRBD2. With V trimmed by 3 bases and J by 5 bases, 3 bases remained unmatched. The CDR3 contains 15 residues. Germline V gene sequence: CDR1 SEHNR, CDR2 FQNEAQ (reference sequence). In DNA form, the CDR3 reads TGTGCCAGCAGCTTCCTAGCGGGAGGTAACAATGAGCAGTTCTTC. Protein product: CASSFLAGGNNEQFF.

The gene calls are TRBV3-1 (or the pseudogene TRBV3-2) and TRBJ1-2; no clear D gene. The CDR3 totals 15 residues. Trimming took 1 base from V and 3 from J, leaving 12 bases between them. Germline-derived CDR1 and CDR2 are LGHDT and YNNKEL (reference sequence). CDR3 DNA: TGTGCCAGCAGCCAAGCGCGGGCGGCTTACTATGGCTACACCTTC. Translation gives CASSQARAAYYGYTF.

The chain carries TRBV3-1 (or the pseudogene TRBV3-2) and TRBJ1-2; D unclear. The V end was cut by 3 bases, the J end by 8 bases, with 10 bases between. From germline, CDR1 is LGHDT and CDR2 YNNKEL (reference sequence). The CDR3 consists of 12 residues. The chain's CDR3 is CASSQYGLGYTF. The DNA for the CDR3 is TGTGCCAGCAGCCAGTATGGCTTAGGCTACACCTTC.

The rearrangement uses TRBV30 and TRBJ1-6; 7 positions agree with TRBD1. The germline CDR1 and CDR2 sequences are GTSNPN and SVGIG (reference sequence). The CDR3 covers 15 residues. V lost 7 bases and J lost 7; bases outside the gene matches: 13. For the CDR3, the DNA is TGTGCCTCAGAACTGACAGGGTTCAACAATTCACCCCTCCACTTT. This translates into CASELTGFNNSPLHF. Full variable domain (missing parts from reference TRBV30 and TRBJ1-6): SQTIHQWPATLVQPVGSPLSLECTVEGTSNPNLYWYRQAAGRGLQLLFYSVGIGQISSEVPQNLSASRPQDRQFILSSKKLLLSDSGFYLCASELTGFNNSPLHFGNGTRLTVT.

V and J are TRBV5-6 and TRBJ1-2; no definite D call. Germline CDR1 reads SGHDT; CDR2 reads YYEEEE. Trimming cost V 2 bases and J 0 bases, with 11 bases left between them. This CDR3 has 15 amino acids. Here the CDR3 DNA reads TGTGCCAGCAGCTTTTTGACCCTAGCTAACTATGGCTACACCTTC. Its protein product is CASSFLTLANYGYTF.

The rearrangement uses TRBV5-6 and TRBJ1-3; D is unresolved. V lost 4 bases to trimming and J lost 8 bases, with 7 bases between them. Germline V lookup: CDR1 SGHDT, CDR2 YYEEEE. The CDR3 loop spans 11 amino acids. The CDR3 here is CASSNGDTIYF. CDR3 DNA sequence: TGTGCCAGCAGCAACGGGGACACCATATATTTT.

This clone was counted a few times. CDR3 loop: CASSWDRGSTEAFF. The DNA of the CDR3 is TGTGCCAGCAGCTGGGACAGGGGATCCACTGAAGCTTTCTTT. This chain joins TRBV5-6 and TRBJ1-1; TRBD1 matches 10 bases. J lost 4 bases, V lost 3 bases, and 3 bases had no gene match. The CDR3 covers 14 residues. Germline V CDR1 and CDR2: SGHDT, YYEEEE.